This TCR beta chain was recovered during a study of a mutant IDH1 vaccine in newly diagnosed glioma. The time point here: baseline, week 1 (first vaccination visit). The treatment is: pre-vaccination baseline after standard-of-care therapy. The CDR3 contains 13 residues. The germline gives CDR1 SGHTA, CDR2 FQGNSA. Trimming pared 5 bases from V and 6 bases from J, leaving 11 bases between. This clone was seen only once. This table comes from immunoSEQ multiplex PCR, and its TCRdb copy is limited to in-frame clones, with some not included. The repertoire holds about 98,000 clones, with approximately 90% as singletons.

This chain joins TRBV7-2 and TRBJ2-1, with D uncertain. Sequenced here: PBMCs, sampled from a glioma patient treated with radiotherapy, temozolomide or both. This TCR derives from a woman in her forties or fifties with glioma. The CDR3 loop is CASSPPYPNEQFF. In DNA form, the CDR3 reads TGTGCCAGCAGCCCTCCCTATCCCAATGAGCAGTTCTTC. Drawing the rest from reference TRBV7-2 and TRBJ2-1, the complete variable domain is GAGVSQSPSNKVTEKGKDVELRCDPISGHTALYWYRQSLGQGLEFLIYFQGNSAPDKSGLPSDRFSAERTGGSVSTLTIQRTQQEDSAVYLCASSPPYPNEQFFGPGTRLTVL.